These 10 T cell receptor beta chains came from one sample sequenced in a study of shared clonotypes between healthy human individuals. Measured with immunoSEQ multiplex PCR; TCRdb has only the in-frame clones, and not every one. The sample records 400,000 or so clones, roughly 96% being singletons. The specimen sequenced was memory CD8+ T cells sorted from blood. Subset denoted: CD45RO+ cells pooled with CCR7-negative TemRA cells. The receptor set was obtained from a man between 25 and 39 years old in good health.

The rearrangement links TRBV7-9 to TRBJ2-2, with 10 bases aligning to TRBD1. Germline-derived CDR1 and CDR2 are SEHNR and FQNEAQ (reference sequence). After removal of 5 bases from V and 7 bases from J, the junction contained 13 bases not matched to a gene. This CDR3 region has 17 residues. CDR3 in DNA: TGTGCCAGCAGCCGCCCGGGACAGGGGCCGAGCGGCGGGGAGCTGTTTTTT. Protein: CASSRPGQGPSGGELFF.

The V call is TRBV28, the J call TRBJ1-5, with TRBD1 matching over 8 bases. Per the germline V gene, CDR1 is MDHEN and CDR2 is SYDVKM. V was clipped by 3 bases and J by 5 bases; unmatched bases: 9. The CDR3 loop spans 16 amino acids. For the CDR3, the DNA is TGTGCCAGCAGTTTCCCCCAGGACAGGGCCCATCAGCCCCAGCATTTT. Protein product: CASSFPQDRAHQPQHF.

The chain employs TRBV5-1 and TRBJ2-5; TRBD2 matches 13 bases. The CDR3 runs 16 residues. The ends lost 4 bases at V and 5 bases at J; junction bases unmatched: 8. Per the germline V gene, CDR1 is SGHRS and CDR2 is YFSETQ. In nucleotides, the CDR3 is TGCGCCAGCAGCCCTAAAGGACTAGCGGGAGTGGAGACCCAGTACTTC. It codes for CASSPKGLAGVETQYF. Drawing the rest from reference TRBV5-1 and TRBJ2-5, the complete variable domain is KAGVTQTPRYLIKTRGQQVTLSCSPISGHRSVSWYQQTPGQGLQFLFEYFSETQRNKGNFPGRFSGRQFSNSRSEMNVSTLELGDSALYLCASSPKGLAGVETQYFGPGTRLLVL.

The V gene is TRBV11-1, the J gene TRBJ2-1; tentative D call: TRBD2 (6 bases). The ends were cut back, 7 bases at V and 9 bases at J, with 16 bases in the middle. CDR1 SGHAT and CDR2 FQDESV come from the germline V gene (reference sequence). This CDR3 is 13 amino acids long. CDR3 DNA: TGTGCCAGCATGGAGGGGCGCGATACTGAGCAGTTCTTC. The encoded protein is CASMEGRDTEQFF.

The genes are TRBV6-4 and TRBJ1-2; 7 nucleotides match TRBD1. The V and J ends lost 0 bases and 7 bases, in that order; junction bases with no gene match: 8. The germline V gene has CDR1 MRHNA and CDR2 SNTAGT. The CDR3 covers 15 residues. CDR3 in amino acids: CASSDSSQGVAGYTF. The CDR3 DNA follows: TGTGCCAGCAGTGACTCAAGCCAGGGGGTGGCTGGCTACACCTTC.

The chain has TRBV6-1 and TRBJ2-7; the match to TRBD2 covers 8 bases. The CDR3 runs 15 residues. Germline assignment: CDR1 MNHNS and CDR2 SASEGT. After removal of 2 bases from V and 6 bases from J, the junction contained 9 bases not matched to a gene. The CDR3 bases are TGTGCCAGCAGTGAATATAGGACTAGCTTGCGCGAGCAGTACTTC. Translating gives CASSEYRTSLREQYF.

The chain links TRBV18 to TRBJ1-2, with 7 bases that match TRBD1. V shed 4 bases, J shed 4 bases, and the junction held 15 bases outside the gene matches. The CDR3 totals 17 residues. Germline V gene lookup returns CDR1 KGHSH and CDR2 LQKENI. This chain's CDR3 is CASSRLRKPDRIYGYTF. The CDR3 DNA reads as TGTGCCAGCTCACGACTAAGAAAACCGGACAGGATCTATGGCTACACCTTC.

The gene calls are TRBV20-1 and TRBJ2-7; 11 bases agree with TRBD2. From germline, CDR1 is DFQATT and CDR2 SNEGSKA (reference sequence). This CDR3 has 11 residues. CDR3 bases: TGCAGAATAGCGGGAGGGCACGAGCAGTACTTC. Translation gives CRIAGGHEQYF.

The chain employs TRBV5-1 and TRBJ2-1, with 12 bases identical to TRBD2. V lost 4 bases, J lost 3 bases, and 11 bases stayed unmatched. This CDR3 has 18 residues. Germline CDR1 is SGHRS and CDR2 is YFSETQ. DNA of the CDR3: TGCGCCAGCAGCCTTTACGGCACTAGCGGGAGGAACTACAATGAGCAGTTCTTC. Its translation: CASSLYGTSGRNYNEQFF. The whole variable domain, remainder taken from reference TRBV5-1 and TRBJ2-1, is KAGVTQTPRYLIKTRGQQVTLSCSPISGHRSVSWYQQTPGQGLQFLFEYFSETQRNKGNFPGRFSGRQFSNSRSEMNVSTLELGDSALYLCASSLYGTSGRNYNEQFFGPGTRLTVL.

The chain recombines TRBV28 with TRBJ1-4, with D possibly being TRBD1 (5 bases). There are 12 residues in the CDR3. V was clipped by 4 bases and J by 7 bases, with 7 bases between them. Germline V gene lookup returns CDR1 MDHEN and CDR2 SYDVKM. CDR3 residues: CASSSQGEKLFF. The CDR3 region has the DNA TGTGCCAGCAGTTCCCAGGGTGAAAAACTGTTTTTT.